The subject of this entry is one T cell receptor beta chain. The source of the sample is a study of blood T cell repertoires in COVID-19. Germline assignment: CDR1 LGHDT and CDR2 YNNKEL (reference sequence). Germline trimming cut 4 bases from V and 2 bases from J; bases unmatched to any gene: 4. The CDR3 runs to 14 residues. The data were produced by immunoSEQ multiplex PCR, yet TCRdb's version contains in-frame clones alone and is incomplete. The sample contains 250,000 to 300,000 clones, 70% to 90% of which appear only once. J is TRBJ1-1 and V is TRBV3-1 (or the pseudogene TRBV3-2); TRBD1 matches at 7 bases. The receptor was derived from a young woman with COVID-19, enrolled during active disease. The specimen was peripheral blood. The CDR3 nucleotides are TGTGCCAGCAGCCCGGACAGGAGAAACACTGAAGCTTTCTTT. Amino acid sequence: CASSPDRRNTEAFF.